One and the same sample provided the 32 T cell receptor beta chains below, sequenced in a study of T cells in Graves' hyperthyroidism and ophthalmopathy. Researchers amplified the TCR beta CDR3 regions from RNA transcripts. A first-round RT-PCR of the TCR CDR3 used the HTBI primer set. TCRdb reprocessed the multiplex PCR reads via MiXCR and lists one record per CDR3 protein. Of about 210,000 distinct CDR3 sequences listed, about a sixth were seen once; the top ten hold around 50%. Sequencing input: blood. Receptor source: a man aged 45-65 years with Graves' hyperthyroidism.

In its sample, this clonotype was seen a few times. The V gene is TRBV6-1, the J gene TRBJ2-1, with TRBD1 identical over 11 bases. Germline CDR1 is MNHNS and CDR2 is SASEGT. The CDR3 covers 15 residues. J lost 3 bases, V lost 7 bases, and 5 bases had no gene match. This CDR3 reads CASTGQGAIYNEQFF. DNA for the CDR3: TGTGCCAGCACCGGACAGGGGGCTATCTACAATGAGCAGTTCTTC.

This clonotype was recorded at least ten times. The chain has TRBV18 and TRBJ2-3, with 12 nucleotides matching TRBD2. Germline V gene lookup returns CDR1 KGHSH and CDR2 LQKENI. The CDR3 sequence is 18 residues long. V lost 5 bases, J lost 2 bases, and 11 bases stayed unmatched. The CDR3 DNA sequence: TGTGCCAGCTCAATCAGCCTAACTAGCGGGAGGACCACAGATACGCAGTATTTT. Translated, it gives CASSISLTSGRTTDTQYF.

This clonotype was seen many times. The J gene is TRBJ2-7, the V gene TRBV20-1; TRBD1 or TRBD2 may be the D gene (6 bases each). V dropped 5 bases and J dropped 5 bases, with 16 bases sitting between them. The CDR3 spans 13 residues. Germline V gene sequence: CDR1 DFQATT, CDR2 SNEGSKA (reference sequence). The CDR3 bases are TGCAGTGCTCCGGGTAGGGGGGACCACGAGCAGTACTTC. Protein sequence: CSAPGRGDHEQYF.

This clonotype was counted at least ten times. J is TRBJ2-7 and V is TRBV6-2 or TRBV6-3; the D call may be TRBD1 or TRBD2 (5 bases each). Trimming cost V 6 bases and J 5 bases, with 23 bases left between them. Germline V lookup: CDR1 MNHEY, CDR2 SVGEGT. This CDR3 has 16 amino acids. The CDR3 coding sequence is TGTGCCAGCAGAACCGGGACGCGCACGTTCGAAAACGAGCAGTACTTC. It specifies CASRTGTRTFENEQYF.

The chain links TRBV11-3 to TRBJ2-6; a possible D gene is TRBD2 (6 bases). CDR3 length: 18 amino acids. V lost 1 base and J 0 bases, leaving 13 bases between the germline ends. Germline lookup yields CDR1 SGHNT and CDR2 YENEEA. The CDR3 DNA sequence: TGTGCCAGCAGCTTAGGACCCGGGAGCGCCTCTGGGGCCAACGTCCTGACTTTC. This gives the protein CASSLGPGSASGANVLTF.

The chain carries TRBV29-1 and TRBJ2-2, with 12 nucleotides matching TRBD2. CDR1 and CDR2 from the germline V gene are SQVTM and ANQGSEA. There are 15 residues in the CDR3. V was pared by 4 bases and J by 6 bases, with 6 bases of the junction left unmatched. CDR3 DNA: TGCAGCGTTGGGTTCCTAGCGGGAGGGGCCGGGGAGCTGTTTTTT. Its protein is CSVGFLAGGAGELFF.

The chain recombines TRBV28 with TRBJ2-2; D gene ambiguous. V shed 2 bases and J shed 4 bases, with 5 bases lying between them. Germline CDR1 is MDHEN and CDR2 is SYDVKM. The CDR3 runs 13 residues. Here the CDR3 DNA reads TGTGCCAGCAGTTTACACAGCACCGGGGAGCTGTTTTTT. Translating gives CASSLHSTGELFF.

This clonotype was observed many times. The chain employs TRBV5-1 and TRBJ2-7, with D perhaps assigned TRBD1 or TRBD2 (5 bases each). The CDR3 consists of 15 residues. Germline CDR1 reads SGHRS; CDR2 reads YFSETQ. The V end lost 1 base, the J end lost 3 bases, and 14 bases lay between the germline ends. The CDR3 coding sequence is TGCGCCAGCAGCTTGCCCGGGACCGCCGGCTACGAGCAGTACTTC. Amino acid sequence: CASSLPGTAGYEQYF.

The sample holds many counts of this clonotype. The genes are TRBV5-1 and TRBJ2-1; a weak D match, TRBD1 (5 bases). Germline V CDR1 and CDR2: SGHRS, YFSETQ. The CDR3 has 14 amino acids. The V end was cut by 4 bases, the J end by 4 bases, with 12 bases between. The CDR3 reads CASSRGQGYNEQFF. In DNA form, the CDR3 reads TGCGCCAGCAGCCGAGGACAAGGGTACAATGAGCAGTTCTTC.

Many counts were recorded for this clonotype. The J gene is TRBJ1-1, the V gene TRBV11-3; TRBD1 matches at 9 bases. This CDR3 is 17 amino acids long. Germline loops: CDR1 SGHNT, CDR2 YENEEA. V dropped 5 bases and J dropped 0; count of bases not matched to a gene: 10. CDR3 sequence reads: CASSPRDRGFMNTEAFF. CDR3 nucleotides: TGTGCCAGCAGCCCCCGAGACAGGGGGTTCATGAACACTGAAGCTTTCTTT.

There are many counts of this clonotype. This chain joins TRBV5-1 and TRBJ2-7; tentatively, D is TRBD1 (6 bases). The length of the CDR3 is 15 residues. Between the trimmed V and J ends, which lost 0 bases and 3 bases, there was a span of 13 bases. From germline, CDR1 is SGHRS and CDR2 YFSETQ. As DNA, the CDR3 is TGCGCCAGCAGCTTGGTGGGGGACAATTACTACGAGCAGTACTTC. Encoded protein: CASSLVGDNYYEQYF.

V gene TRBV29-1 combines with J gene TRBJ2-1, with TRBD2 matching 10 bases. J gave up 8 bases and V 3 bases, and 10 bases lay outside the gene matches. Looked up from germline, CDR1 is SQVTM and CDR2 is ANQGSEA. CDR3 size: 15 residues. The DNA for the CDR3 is TGCAGCGTTGATTTAGTGGTAGCGGGGGGCTATGAGCAGTTCTTC. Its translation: CSVDLVVAGGYEQFF.

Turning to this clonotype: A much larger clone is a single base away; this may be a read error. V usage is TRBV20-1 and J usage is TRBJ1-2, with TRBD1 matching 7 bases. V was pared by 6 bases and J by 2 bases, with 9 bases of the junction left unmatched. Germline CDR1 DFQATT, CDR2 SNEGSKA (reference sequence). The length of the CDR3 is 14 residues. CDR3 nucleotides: TGCAGTGCCGGAAGACAGGGACGGAACTATGGCTACACCTTC. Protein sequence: CSAGRQGRNYGYTF.

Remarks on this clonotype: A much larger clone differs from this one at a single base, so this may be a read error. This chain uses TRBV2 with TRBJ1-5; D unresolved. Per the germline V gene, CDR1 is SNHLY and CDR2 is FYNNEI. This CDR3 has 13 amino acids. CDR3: CDSMAGLNQPQHF. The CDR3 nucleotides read TGTGACAGCATGGCAGGTCTCAATCAGCCCCAGCATTTT.

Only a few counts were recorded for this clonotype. CDR3 coding DNA: TGTGCCAGTAGTGAGGCAGGCGGGGAAGCTTTCTTT. This gives the protein CASSEAGGEAFF. The chain has TRBV19 and TRBJ1-1, with D hard to call. This CDR3 spans 12 amino acids. Between the trimmed V and J ends, which lost 5 bases and 8 bases, there was a span of 12 bases. Per the germline V gene, CDR1 is LNHDA and CDR2 is SQIVND (reference sequence).

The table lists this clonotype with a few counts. As DNA, the CDR3 is TGTGCCAGTAGTATAGGACGGTCATCCCGTGAGCAGTTCTTC. Translation: CASSIGRSSREQFF. The chain has TRBV19 and TRBJ2-1; D ambiguous. V was shortened by 1 base and J by 9 bases, with 13 bases between the two germline ends. This CDR3 contains 14 residues. The V gene's germline CDR1 is LNHDA and CDR2 SQIVND (reference sequence). The whole variable domain, filled in from reference TRBV19 and TRBJ2-1, reads DGGITQSPKYLFRKEGQNVTLSCEQNLNHDAMYWYRQDPGQGLRLIYYSQIVNDFQKGDIAEGYSVSREKKESFPLTVTSAQKNPTAFYLCASSIGRSSREQFFGPGTRLTVL.

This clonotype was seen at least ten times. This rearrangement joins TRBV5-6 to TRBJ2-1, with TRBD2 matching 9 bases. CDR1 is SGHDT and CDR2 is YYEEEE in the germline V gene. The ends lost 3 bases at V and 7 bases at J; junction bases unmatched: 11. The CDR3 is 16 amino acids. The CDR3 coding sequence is TGTGCCAGCAGCTCCCCCTTACTAGCGGGCCTTAATGAGCAGTTCTTC. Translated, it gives CASSSPLLAGLNEQFF.

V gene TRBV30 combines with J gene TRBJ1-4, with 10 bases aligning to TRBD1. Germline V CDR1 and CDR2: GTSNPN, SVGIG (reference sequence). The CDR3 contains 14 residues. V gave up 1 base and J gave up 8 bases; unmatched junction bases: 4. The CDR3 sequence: CAWSAGTGVEKLFF. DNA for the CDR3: TGTGCCTGGAGTGCTGGGACAGGGGTCGAAAAACTGTTTTTT.

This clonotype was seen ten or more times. Written as DNA, the CDR3 is TGCAGTGCTAGAGTGTTGCTAGAACTGTCCTACGAGCAGTACTTC. Its protein is CSARVLLELSYEQYF. The chain couples TRBV20-1 to TRBJ2-7; D is uncertain. The length of the CDR3 is 15 residues. The V gene lost 1 base and the J gene lost 1 base, with 14 bases spanning the gap. The germline V gene encodes CDR1 DFQATT and CDR2 SNEGSKA (reference sequence).

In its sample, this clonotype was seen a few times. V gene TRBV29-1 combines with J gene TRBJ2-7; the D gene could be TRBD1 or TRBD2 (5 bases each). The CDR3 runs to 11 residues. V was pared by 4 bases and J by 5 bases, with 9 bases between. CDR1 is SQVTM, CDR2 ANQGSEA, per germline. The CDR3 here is CSVGQGDEQYF. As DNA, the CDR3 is TGCAGCGTTGGGCAGGGAGACGAGCAGTACTTC.

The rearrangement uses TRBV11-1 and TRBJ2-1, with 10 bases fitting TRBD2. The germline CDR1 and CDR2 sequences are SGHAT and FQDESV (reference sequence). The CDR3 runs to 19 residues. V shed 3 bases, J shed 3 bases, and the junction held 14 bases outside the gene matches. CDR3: CASSFGSKVAGGSYNEQFF. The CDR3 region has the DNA TGTGCCAGCAGCTTCGGATCCAAGGTAGCGGGGGGAAGCTACAATGAGCAGTTCTTC.

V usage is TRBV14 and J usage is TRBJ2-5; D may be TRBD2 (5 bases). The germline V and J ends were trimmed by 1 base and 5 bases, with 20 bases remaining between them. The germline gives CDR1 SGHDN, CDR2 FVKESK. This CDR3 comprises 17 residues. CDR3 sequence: CASSQGRSGCLLETQYF. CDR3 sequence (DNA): TGTGCCAGCAGCCAAGGCAGAAGCGGATGTTTACTTGAGACCCAGTACTTC. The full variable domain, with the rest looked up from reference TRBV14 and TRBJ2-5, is EAGVTQFPSHSVIEKGQTVTLRCDPISGHDNLYWYRRVMGKEIKFLLHFVKESKQDESGMPNNRFLAERTGGTYSTLKVQPAELEDSGVYFCASSQGRSGCLLETQYFGPGTRLLVL.

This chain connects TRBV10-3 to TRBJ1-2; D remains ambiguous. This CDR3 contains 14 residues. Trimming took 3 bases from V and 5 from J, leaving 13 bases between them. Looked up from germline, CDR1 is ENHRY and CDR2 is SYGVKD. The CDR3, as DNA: TGTGCCATCAGTGACCCTGGATGGATGTATGGCTACACCTTC. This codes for CAISDPGWMYGYTF.

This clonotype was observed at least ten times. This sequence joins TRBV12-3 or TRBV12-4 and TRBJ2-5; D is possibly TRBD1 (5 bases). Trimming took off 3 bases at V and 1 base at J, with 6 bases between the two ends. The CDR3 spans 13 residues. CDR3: CASSFQGQETQYF. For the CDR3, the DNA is TGTGCCAGCAGTTTTCAGGGCCAAGAGACCCAGTACTTC.

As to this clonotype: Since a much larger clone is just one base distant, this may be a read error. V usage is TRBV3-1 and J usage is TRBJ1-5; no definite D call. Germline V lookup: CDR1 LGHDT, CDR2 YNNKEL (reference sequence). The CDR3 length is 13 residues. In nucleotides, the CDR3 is TGTGCCAGCAGCCAAGAGTTAAATCAGCCCCAGCCTTTT. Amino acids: CASSQELNQPQPF.

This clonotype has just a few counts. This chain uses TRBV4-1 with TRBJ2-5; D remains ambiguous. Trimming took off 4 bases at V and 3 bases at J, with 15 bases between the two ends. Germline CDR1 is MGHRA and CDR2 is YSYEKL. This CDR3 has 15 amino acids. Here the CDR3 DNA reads TGCGCCAGCAGCCCAAGACGGCAGCCGAAAGAGACCCAGTACTTC. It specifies CASSPRRQPKETQYF.

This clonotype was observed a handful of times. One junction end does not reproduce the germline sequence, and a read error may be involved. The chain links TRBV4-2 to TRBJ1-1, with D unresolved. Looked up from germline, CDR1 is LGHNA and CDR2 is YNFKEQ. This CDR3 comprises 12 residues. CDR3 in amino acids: CASSQGNTEAFF. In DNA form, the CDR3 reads TGCGCCAGCAGCCAAGGAAACACTGAAGCTTTCTTT.

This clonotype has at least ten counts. CDR3 in DNA: TGCAGTGCTTCGCCGGGACAGGGATTCTACGAGCAGTACTTC. This translates into CSASPGQGFYEQYF. This chain joins TRBV20-1 and TRBJ2-7, with 9 nucleotides matching TRBD1. Losses at the gene ends were 5 bases for V and 3 bases for J; bases not matched to a gene: 8. The CDR3 contains 14 residues. In germline, CDR1 is DFQATT, CDR2 SNEGSKA (reference sequence).

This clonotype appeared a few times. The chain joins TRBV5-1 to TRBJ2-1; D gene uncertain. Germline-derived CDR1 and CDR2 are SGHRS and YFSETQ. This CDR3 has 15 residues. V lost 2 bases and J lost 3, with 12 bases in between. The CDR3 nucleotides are TGCGCCAGCAGCTTTATTGCCCTCAGCTACAATGAGCAGTTCTTC. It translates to CASSFIALSYNEQFF.

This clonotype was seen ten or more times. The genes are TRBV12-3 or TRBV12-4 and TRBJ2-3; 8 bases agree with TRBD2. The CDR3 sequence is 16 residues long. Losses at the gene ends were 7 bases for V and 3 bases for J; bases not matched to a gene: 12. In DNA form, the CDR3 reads TGTGCCAGCAACCTCCTAGCGGGCCTCGGGACAGATACGCAGTATTTT. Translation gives CASNLLAGLGTDTQYF.

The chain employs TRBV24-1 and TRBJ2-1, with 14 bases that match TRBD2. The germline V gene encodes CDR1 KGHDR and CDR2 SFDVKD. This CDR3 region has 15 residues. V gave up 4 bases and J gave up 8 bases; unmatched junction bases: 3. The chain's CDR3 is CATSEPGLAGDEQFF. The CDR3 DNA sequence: TGTGCCACCAGTGAACCGGGACTAGCGGGAGATGAGCAGTTCTTC.

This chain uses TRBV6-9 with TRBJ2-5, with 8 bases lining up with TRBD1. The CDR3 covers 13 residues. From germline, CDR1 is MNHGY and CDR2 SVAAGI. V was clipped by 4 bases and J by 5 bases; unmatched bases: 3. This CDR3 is CASSSDRAETQYF. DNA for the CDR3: TGTGCCAGCAGTTCGGACAGGGCGGAGACCCAGTACTTC.